Listed below are T cell receptor beta chains from one sample, sequenced in a study of PD-L1 blockade in urothelial cancer. Repertoires were generated with immunoSEQ multiplex PCR, while TCRdb's copy carries only in-frame clones and drops some. The sample lists about 24,000 clones, 87% occurring once. The specimen was PBMCs, collected around atezolizumab (anti-PD-L1) treatment. These receptor sequences come from a man aged 45-60 years with urothelial cancer. Both conserved end residues are part of each CDR3. D genes are given only for firm matches. The size entry is marked missing in some rows and otherwise reads once, few, many or a size class.

D gene: NA; J gene: TRBJ2-7; clone size: NA; V gene: TRBV5-3; CDR3 protein: CARSLEPQYGEKGCEQYF; CDR3 DNA: TGTGCCAGAAGCTTGGAGCCCCAGTATGGGGAAAAGGGGTGCGAGCAGTACTTC
D gene: NA; J gene: TRBJ2-3; clone size: NA; V gene: TRBV15; CDR3 protein: CATSRPHNTDTQYF; CDR3 DNA: TGTGCCACCAGCAGGCCGCACAACACAGATACGCAGTATTTT
D gene: TRBD1; J gene: TRBJ1-5; clone size: NA; V gene: TRBV23-1; CDR3 protein: CASSQSSLRDRPYQPQHF; CDR3 DNA: TGCGCCAGCAGTCAATCGTCCCTCCGGGACAGGCCTTATCAGCCCCAGCATTTT
D gene: NA; J gene: TRBJ1-3; clone size: NA; V gene: TRBV6-5; CDR3 protein: CASSSPGRGENTIYF; CDR3 DNA: TGTGCCAGCAGCTCCCCCGGACGGGGGGAAAACACCATATATTTT
D gene: TRBD1; J gene: TRBJ2-7; clone size: NA; V gene: TRBV11-2; CDR3 protein: CASSSNRDRHHF; CDR3 DNA: TGTGCCAGCAGCTCCAACCGGGACAGGCATCACTTC
D gene: NA; J gene: TRBJ2-7; clone size: NA; V gene: TRBV11-2; CDR3 protein: CASSPGAGNYEQYF; CDR3 DNA: TGTGCCAGCAGCCCTGGGGCAGGGAACTACGAGCAGTACTTC
D gene: TRBD1; J gene: TRBJ2-7; clone size: NA; V gene: TRBV11-2; CDR3 protein: CASSLRDRISYEQYF; CDR3 DNA: TGTGCCAGCAGCCTCCGGGACAGGATCTCCTACGAGCAGTACTTC
D gene: TRBD1; J gene: TRBJ2-6; clone size: NA; V gene: TRBV5-6; CDR3 protein: CASSPDRAEANVLTF; CDR3 DNA: TGTGCCAGCAGCCCGGACAGGGCAGAGGCCAACGTCCTGACTTTC
D gene: TRBD2; J gene: TRBJ2-3; clone size: NA; V gene: TRBV18; CDR3 protein: CASSRTSGTDTQYF; CDR3 DNA: TGTGCCAGCTCACGGACTAGCGGCACAGATACGCAGTATTTT
D gene: NA; J gene: TRBJ2-2; clone size: NA; V gene: TRBV19; CDR3 protein: CASSIQGATGELFF; CDR3 DNA: TGTGCCAGTAGTATACAGGGTGCCACCGGGGAGCTGTTTTTT
D gene: TRBD1; J gene: TRBJ2-2; clone size: NA; V gene: TRBV5-1; CDR3 protein: CASSLGTGGYTGELFF; CDR3 DNA: TGCGCCAGCAGCTTGGGGACAGGGGGCTACACCGGGGAGCTGTTTTTT
D gene: TRBD2; J gene: TRBJ2-2; clone size: NA; V gene: TRBV2; CDR3 protein: CASGSRTVGTSGGELFF; CDR3 DNA: TGTGCCAGCGGTTCCCGGACGGTCGGGACTAGCGGCGGGGAGCTGTTTTTT
D gene: TRBD1; J gene: TRBJ2-2; clone size: NA; V gene: TRBV2; CDR3 protein: CASSIGGGNTGELFF; CDR3 DNA: TGTGCCAGTTCGATAGGGGGCGGGAACACCGGGGAGCTGTTTTTT
D gene: NA; J gene: TRBJ1-4; clone size: NA; V gene: TRBV21-1; CDR3 protein: CASSKERGNNEKLFF; CDR3 DNA: TGTGCCAGCAGCAAAGAGAGAGGGAATAATGAAAAACTGTTTTTT
D gene: TRBD1; J gene: TRBJ1-3; clone size: NA; V gene: TRBV25-1; CDR3 protein: CASSDWDRASSGNTIYF; CDR3 DNA: TGTGCCAGCAGTGATTGGGACAGGGCAAGCTCTGGAAACACCATATATTTT
D gene: TRBD2; J gene: TRBJ2-7; clone size: NA; V gene: TRBV6-1; CDR3 protein: CASSGLTSGSYEQYF; CDR3 DNA: TGTGCCAGCAGTGGCCTGACTAGCGGGTCCTACGAGCAGTACTTC
D gene: NA; J gene: TRBJ1-1; clone size: NA; V gene: TRBV6-1; CDR3 protein: CASSEPDRDQNTEAFF; CDR3 DNA: TGTGCCAGCAGTGAGCCGGACAGAGATCAGAACACTGAAGCTTTCTTT
D gene: TRBD2; J gene: TRBJ2-5; clone size: NA; V gene: TRBV10-1; CDR3 protein: CASSESRAGGQETQYF; CDR3 DNA: TGCGCCAGCAGTGAGTCAAGGGCGGGAGGCCAAGAGACCCAGTACTTC
D gene: NA; J gene: TRBJ2-1; clone size: NA; V gene: TRBV2; CDR3 protein: CASSAPLQGTEQFF; CDR3 DNA: TGTGCCAGCAGTGCCCCCTTACAGGGAACTGAGCAGTTCTTC
D gene: NA; J gene: TRBJ2-5; clone size: NA; V gene: TRBV14; CDR3 protein: CASSQRVPVGQETQYF; CDR3 DNA: TGTGCCAGCAGCCAGAGGGTGCCAGTAGGTCAAGAGACCCAGTACTTC
D gene: NA; J gene: TRBJ1-3; clone size: NA; V gene: TRBV9; CDR3 protein: CASSLEGDSGNTIYF; CDR3 DNA: TGTGCCAGTTCTTTAGAGGGGGACTCTGGAAACACCATATATTTT
D gene: TRBD2; J gene: TRBJ2-1; clone size: once; V gene: TRBV5-1; CDR3 protein: CASSYGLAGGNDEQFF; CDR3 DNA: TGCGCCAGCAGCTATGGACTAGCGGGCGGCAACGATGAGCAGTTCTTC
D gene: NA; J gene: TRBJ2-3; clone size: NA; V gene: TRBV6-5; CDR3 protein: CASSYSDRSTDTQYF; CDR3 DNA: TGTGCCAGCAGTTATTCCGACAGGAGCACAGATACGCAGTATTTT
D gene: TRBD2; J gene: TRBJ2-1; clone size: NA; V gene: TRBV5-6; CDR3 protein: CASNSGGANNEQFF; CDR3 DNA: TGTGCCAGCAATAGCGGGGGGGCAAACAATGAGCAGTTCTTC
D gene: NA; J gene: TRBJ1-4; clone size: NA; V gene: TRBV30; CDR3 protein: CAWSQGGTNEKLFF; CDR3 DNA: TGTGCCTGGAGCCAGGGTGGGACTAATGAAAAACTGTTTTTT
D gene: TRBD2; J gene: TRBJ2-2; clone size: NA; V gene: TRBV7-2; CDR3 protein: CASSVSGRAPGELFF; CDR3 DNA: TGTGCCAGCAGCGTTAGCGGGAGGGCCCCCGGGGAGCTGTTTTTT
D gene: NA; J gene: TRBJ2-2; clone size: NA; V gene: TRBV7-2; CDR3 protein: CASSLRQANTGELFF; CDR3 DNA: TGTGCCAGCAGCTTAAGACAGGCGAACACCGGGGAGCTGTTTTTT
D gene: NA; J gene: TRBJ1-2; clone size: NA; V gene: TRBV19; CDR3 protein: CASSLPGTKSNYGYTF; CDR3 DNA: TGTGCCAGTAGTCTTCCCGGGACAAAGAGTAACTATGGCTACACCTTC
D gene: TRBD1; J gene: TRBJ2-2; clone size: NA; V gene: TRBV5-5; CDR3 protein: CASSPQGRVGTGELFF; CDR3 DNA: TGTGCCAGCAGCCCACAGGGGCGGGTTGGCACCGGGGAGCTGTTTTTT
D gene: TRBD1; J gene: TRBJ1-3; clone size: NA; V gene: TRBV15; CDR3 protein: CATSRGDSRSGNTIYF; CDR3 DNA: TGTGCCACCAGCAGGGGGGACAGTCGCTCTGGAAACACCATATATTTT
D gene: NA; J gene: TRBJ1-5; clone size: once; V gene: TRBV30; CDR3 protein: CAWSVPPSGWRVNSNQPQHF; CDR3 DNA: TGTGCCTGGAGTGTCCCTCCCTCGGGGTGGAGGGTAAATAGCAATCAGCCCCAGCATTTT
D gene: TRBD2; J gene: TRBJ2-5; clone size: NA; V gene: TRBV10-1; CDR3 protein: CASRLAGALQETQYF; CDR3 DNA: TGCGCCAGCAGGCTAGCGGGGGCCCTCCAAGAGACCCAGTACTTC
D gene: NA; J gene: TRBJ1-1; clone size: NA; V gene: TRBV10-3; CDR3 protein: CAITVGQPTYLNTEAFF; CDR3 DNA: TGTGCCATCACTGTAGGACAGCCTACTTACTTGAACACTGAAGCTTTCTTT
D gene: NA; J gene: TRBJ1-5; clone size: NA; V gene: TRBV19; CDR3 protein: CASSIRLQGAAQPQHF; CDR3 DNA: TGTGCCAGTAGTATCCGATTACAGGGAGCAGCTCAGCCCCAGCATTTT
D gene: TRBD1; J gene: TRBJ2-1; clone size: NA; V gene: TRBV27; CDR3 protein: CASSSLRTGGSYNEQFF; CDR3 DNA: TGTGCCAGCAGTTCCCTCCGGACAGGGGGCTCCTACAATGAGCAGTTCTTC
D gene: TRBD1; J gene: TRBJ1-2; clone size: few; V gene: TRBV7-2; CDR3 protein: CASIPLGQGDGYTF; CDR3 DNA: TGTGCCAGCATACCCCTCGGGCAGGGGGATGGCTACACCTTC
D gene: TRBD1; J gene: TRBJ2-3; clone size: NA; V gene: TRBV6-5; CDR3 protein: CASRDRGVTDTQYF; CDR3 DNA: TGTGCCAGCCGGGACAGGGGGGTTACAGATACGCAGTATTTT